These 29 T cell receptor beta chains were sequenced from one sample in a study of radiation and T cells in renal cell carcinoma (dated by TCRdb to the early 2020s). Receptors were amplified or captured by the immunoSEQ multiplex PCR assay. In its TCRdb copy, this immuneACCESS table keeps in-frame sequences only and misses some clones. Where compared with another copy, unresolved V genes explain less than half of these, and the others have no known cause. The table for this sample lists roughly 130,000 clones; roughly 90% of them were counted only once. Approximately 12% of the sample is held by the ten biggest clonotypes. In the paper's terms, the time point label means: baseline pretreatment blood. This specimen's treatment or condition label, interpreted: 15 Gy SBRT to primary tumor, nephrectomy 4 weeks later. Material: blood, obtained from a patient whose treatment included radiotherapy and nephrectomy. The receptors come from a woman between 45 and 60 years old with renal cell carcinoma.

The CDR3 loop reads CAWKGGRASYEQYF. For the CDR3, the DNA is TGTGCCTGGAAGGGTGGCAGGGCCAGCTACGAGCAGTACTTC. The chain links TRBV30 to TRBJ2-7; D might be TRBD1 (5 bases). Trimming shortened V by 4 bases and J by 3 bases, and 16 bases separated the two germline ends. The CDR3 sequence is 14 residues long. From germline, CDR1 is GTSNPN and CDR2 SVGIG (reference sequence).

The rearrangement joins TRBV6-6 to TRBJ1-2; 8 bases match TRBD1. Germline V lookup: CDR1 MNHNY, CDR2 SVGAGI (reference sequence). CDR3 length: 15 amino acids. Trimming removed 5 bases from V and 5 bases from J; junction bases left unmatched: 10. CDR3 nucleotide sequence: TGTGCCAGCAGTGACACAGGGGGGGTGATGTATGGCTACACCTTC. Protein product: CASSDTGGVMYGYTF.

The chain combines TRBV18 with TRBJ2-7; no clear D. The CDR3 consists of 14 residues. Trimming stripped 1 base from V and 0 bases from J, with 7 bases between. CDR1 KGHSH and CDR2 LQKENI come from the germline V gene. This chain's CDR3 is CASSPQADSYEQYF. The CDR3 region has the DNA TGTGCCAGCTCACCACAGGCAGACTCCTACGAGCAGTACTTC.

V is TRBV5-1 and J is TRBJ2-5, with TRBD1 matching 9 bases. V was clipped by 1 base and J by 2 bases; unmatched bases: 15. CDR3 length equals 19 residues. Germline CDR1 SGHRS, CDR2 YFSETQ. The CDR3 DNA is TGCGCCAGCAGCTTGTCCCCTGTAACAGGGGGCAGCAGTCAAGAGACCCAGTACTTC. It translates to CASSLSPVTGGSSQETQYF.

For this clone: The identical CDR3 is also encoded by other nucleotide sequences in the sample. V and J are TRBV7-2 and TRBJ1-1; no clear D gene. Looked up from germline, CDR1 is SGHTA and CDR2 is FQGNSA. The CDR3 covers 13 residues. V was trimmed by 2 bases and J by 3 bases, leaving 7 bases between them. Written as DNA, the CDR3 is TGTGCCAGCAGCTTAACGGAGGACACTGAAGCTTTCTTT. Amino acid sequence: CASSLTEDTEAFF.

J is TRBJ2-2 and V is TRBV19, with 9 bases matching TRBD1. Losses at the gene ends were 7 bases for V and 5 bases for J; bases not matched to a gene: 5. The CDR3 consists of 14 residues. Germline lookup yields CDR1 LNHDA and CDR2 SQIVND (reference sequence). CDR3 in DNA: TGTGCCAGTACGGGGACAGGGAGAACCGGGGAGCTGTTTTTT. This encodes CASTGTGRTGELFF.

The chain combines TRBV18 with TRBJ1-5, with TRBD1 as a possible D gene (5 bases). The CDR3 is 14 amino acids. The V end was cut by 6 bases, the J end by 0 bases, with 9 bases between. Germline CDR1 reads KGHSH; CDR2 reads LQKENI. DNA for the CDR3: TGTGCCAGCTCTGGGGCTTCTAGCAATCAGCCCCAGCATTTT. The encoded protein is CASSGASSNQPQHF.

The chain combines TRBV7-2 with TRBJ2-7; TRBD2 agrees at 9 bases. The CDR3 runs to 14 residues. The ends lost 6 bases at V and 1 base at J; junction bases unmatched: 4. Germline-derived CDR1 and CDR2 are SGHTA and FQGNSA. CDR3 sequence: CASSVAGDSYEQYF. Written as DNA, the CDR3 is TGTGCCAGCAGTGTAGCGGGGGATTCCTACGAGCAGTACTTC.

V and J are TRBV18 and TRBJ2-5, with D possibly matching TRBD2 (6 bases). The germline V gene encodes CDR1 KGHSH and CDR2 LQKENI. This CDR3 contains 15 residues. V lost 3 bases to trimming and J lost 3 bases, with 14 bases between them. The CDR3 protein is CASSPSETRKETQYF. In DNA, the CDR3 is TGTGCCAGCTCACCGTCCGAGACTAGAAAAGAGACCCAGTACTTC.

The chain recombines TRBV5-1 with TRBJ2-7; unclear D gene. Germline lookup yields CDR1 SGHRS and CDR2 YFSETQ. The CDR3 is made up of 13 amino acids. V lost 3 bases and J lost 6, with 13 bases in between. DNA of the CDR3: TGCGCCAGCAGCTACCCGACGGCCGGCGAGCAGTACTTC. As protein: CASSYPTAGEQYF. Combining the CDR3 with reference TRBV5-1 and TRBJ2-7 gives the whole variable domain KAGVTQTPRYLIKTRGQQVTLSCSPISGHRSVSWYQQTPGQGLQFLFEYFSETQRNKGNFPGRFSGRQFSNSRSEMNVSTLELGDSALYLCASSYPTAGEQYFGPGTRLTVT.

The genes are TRBV19 and TRBJ1-3, with a weak D call TRBD1 (5 bases). The CDR3 sequence is 14 residues long. Deletions cut 7 bases from V and 3 bases from J, with 13 bases between. Germline V gene data show CDR1 as LNHDA and CDR2 as SQIVND (reference sequence). The CDR3 reads CASTPDRNGNTIYF. The CDR3 bases are TGTGCCAGTACCCCTGACAGAAATGGAAACACCATATATTTT.

The V call is TRBV6-1, the J call TRBJ2-1; possible D gene TRBD2, 5 bases. This CDR3 is built from 14 residues. V was shortened by 7 bases and J by 0 bases, with 10 bases between the two germline ends. The V gene's germline CDR1 is MNHNS and CDR2 SASEGT. CDR3 region: CASTPGDSYNEQFF. Here the CDR3 DNA reads TGTGCCAGCACCCCCGGGGACTCCTACAATGAGCAGTTCTTC.

The chain uses TRBV9 and TRBJ2-3, with 7 bases aligning to TRBD1. The CDR3 has 15 residues. CDR1 and CDR2 from the germline V gene are SGDLS and YYNGEE. The junction had 3 bases not matched to a gene; V was cut back by 0 bases and J by 2 bases. The CDR3 loop is CASSVGQGVTDTQYF. CDR3 in DNA: TGTGCCAGCAGCGTAGGGCAGGGGGTCACAGATACGCAGTATTTT.

The genes are TRBV6-7 and TRBJ1-2, with D possibly being TRBD1 (5 bases). TRBV6-7 is identified as an open reading frame with a role that is uncertain. V gave up 6 bases and J gave up 4 bases, with 24 bases separating them. The CDR3 loop spans 17 amino acids. The CDR3 here is CASRKEMGGDFIYGYTF. The CDR3 DNA sequence: TGTGCCAGCAGAAAGGAAATGGGAGGGGACTTTATCTATGGCTACACCTTC.

This clone was detected only a few times. V gene TRBV10-3 combines with J gene TRBJ1-5, with a tentative D call TRBD1 (5 bases). Trimming pared 0 bases from V and 7 bases from J, leaving 13 bases between. Germline assignment: CDR1 ENHRY and CDR2 SYGVKD. This CDR3 contains 15 residues. CDR3: CAISESGGKNQPQHF. The CDR3 region has the DNA TGTGCCATCAGTGAGTCGGGGGGTAAGAACCAGCCCCAGCATTTT.

The J gene is TRBJ1-1, the V gene TRBV5-4; no clear D. Trimming removed 4 bases at V and 1 base at J, with 11 bases between. Per germline, CDR1 SGHNT and CDR2 YYREEE (reference sequence). CDR3 length: 14 amino acids. CDR3 in DNA: TGTGCCAGCAGCCCCGGACGGAAGAACACTGAAGCTTTCTTT. Encoded protein: CASSPGRKNTEAFF.

This clone was observed a few times. The gene calls are TRBV7-3 and TRBJ2-2; a possible D gene is TRBD2 (6 bases). The germline CDR1 and CDR2 sequences are SGHTA and FQGTGA. This CDR3 has 14 amino acids. V lost 5 bases and J 7 bases, leaving 14 bases between the germline ends. The CDR3 is CASSTAGSSGELFF. The CDR3, as DNA: TGTGCCAGCAGCACGGCGGGATCCAGCGGGGAGCTGTTTTTT. Full variable domain (remainder filled in from reference TRBV7-3 and TRBJ2-2): GAGVSQTPSNKVTEKGKYVELRCDPISGHTALYWYRQSLGQGPEFLIYFQGTGAADDSGLPNDRFFAVRPEGSVSTLKIQRTERGDSAVYLCASSTAGSSGELFFGEGSRLTVL.

The V and J genes are TRBV5-4 and TRBJ2-7, with TRBD1 matching 10 bases. V shed 0 bases and J 6 bases; nucleotides not matched to a gene: 9. Germline assignment: CDR1 SGHNT and CDR2 YYREEE (reference sequence). This CDR3 contains 16 residues. The CDR3 loop reads CASSLGGQGRAVEQYF. The CDR3 DNA sequence: TGTGCCAGCAGCTTGGGGGGACAGGGGAGGGCTGTCGAGCAGTACTTC.

This chain links TRBV4-3 with TRBJ1-2; D perhaps matches TRBD1 (6 bases). This CDR3 contains 14 residues. Per germline, CDR1 LGHNA and CDR2 YSLEER. V was clipped by 4 bases and J by 4 bases, with 13 bases between them. The chain's CDR3 is CASSLQDSRYGYTF. CDR3 nucleotides: TGCGCCAGCAGCCTCCAGGACAGTCGCTATGGCTACACCTTC.

This clone was seen once. This chain joins TRBV5-8 and TRBJ2-3; possibly TRBD2 for D (6 bases). CDR3 length: 14 amino acids. Germline CDR1 reads SGHTS; CDR2 reads YDEGEE. V shed 0 bases and J shed 6 bases, with 11 bases lying between them. In nucleotides, the CDR3 is TGTGCCAGCAGCTTGGGGGCTAGCGAGGATACGCAGTATTTT. Its protein is CASSLGASEDTQYF.

The rearrangement links TRBV7-9 to TRBJ1-2; 8 nucleotides line up with TRBD1. Per germline, CDR1 SEHNR and CDR2 FQNEAQ (reference sequence). The CDR3 sequence is 16 residues long. J gave up 0 bases and V 3 bases, and 6 bases lay outside the gene matches. In DNA, the CDR3 is TGTGCCAGCAGCTTCCCCCAGGGGGCATCTAACTATGGCTACACCTTC. This sequence encodes CASSFPQGASNYGYTF.

The V and J genes are TRBV11-1 and TRBJ2-5, with D possibly matching TRBD2 (5 bases). This CDR3 spans 14 amino acids. Trimming took 5 bases from V and 2 from J, leaving 12 bases between them. Germline CDR1 is SGHAT and CDR2 is FQDESV (reference sequence). The CDR3: CASSLGVVQETQYF. In DNA form, the CDR3 reads TGTGCCAGCAGCCTCGGGGTTGTACAAGAGACCCAGTACTTC.

The V gene is TRBV6-6, the J gene TRBJ1-2; D remains unclear. The V end was cut by 5 bases, the J end by 0 bases, with 16 bases between. CDR3 length: 16 amino acids. From germline, CDR1 is MNHNY and CDR2 SVGAGI (reference sequence). CDR3 sequence: CASSLVGPNSNYGYTF. CDR3 in DNA: TGTGCCAGCAGTCTGGTAGGACCTAATTCTAACTATGGCTACACCTTC.

This chain connects TRBV9 to TRBJ1-2; 8 nucleotides align to TRBD1. CDR1 is SGDLS, CDR2 YYNGEE, per germline. The CDR3 runs 14 residues. V was clipped by 5 bases and J by 4 bases; unmatched bases: 7. The CDR3 protein is CASRRDRGAYGYTF. The DNA for the CDR3 is TGTGCCAGCAGAAGAGACAGGGGTGCCTATGGCTACACCTTC.

The chain joins TRBV21-1 to TRBJ1-5. TRBV21-1 is reported as a pseudogene. The CDR3 totals 13 residues. CDR3 DNA sequence: TGTGCCAGCAGCAAAGGGTTGAAGAAGCCCCAGCATTTT. This encodes CASSKGLKKPQHF.

The V gene is TRBV6-5, the J gene TRBJ1-2; 9 nucleotides align to TRBD1. With 6 bases clipped from V and 2 bases from J, the junction kept 4 bases outside the gene matches. The length of the CDR3 is 14 residues. Germline values: CDR1 MNHEY, CDR2 SVGAGI. CDR3 sequence: CASSRDRANYGYTF. The CDR3, as DNA: TGTGCCAGCAGCCGGGACAGGGCAAACTATGGCTACACCTTC.

The sample holds one count of this clone. The V call is TRBV10-3, the J call TRBJ1-5, with 7 nucleotides matching TRBD1. This CDR3 spans 13 amino acids. CDR1 is ENHRY and CDR2 is SYGVKD in the germline V gene. V lost 6 bases, J lost 4 bases, and 3 bases stayed unmatched. The CDR3 is CAISPTGNQPQHF. CDR3 DNA: TGTGCCATCAGCCCGACAGGGAATCAGCCCCAGCATTTT.

This clone was picked up many times. Germline is not matched at one junction end, which may reflect a read error. The same CDR3 arises from other DNA sequences in this sample as well. The chain has TRBV7-9 and TRBJ1-4; D is ambiguous. This CDR3 comprises 14 residues. Looked up from germline, CDR1 is SEHNR and CDR2 is FQNEAQ (reference sequence). The CDR3 sequence: CASSQDLRSEKLFF. The CDR3 coding sequence is TGCGCCAGCAGCCAAGACCTACGGTCGGAAAAACTGTTTTTT.

This sequence joins TRBV6-1 and TRBJ1-2, with 10 bases aligning to TRBD1. The CDR3 is 15 amino acids. Germline V gene sequence: CDR1 MNHNS, CDR2 SASEGT. J gave up 3 bases and V 4 bases, and 5 bases lay outside the gene matches. DNA for the CDR3: TGTGCCAGCAGTGGCAGGACAGGGGGAGACTATGGCTACACCTTC. Protein product: CASSGRTGGDYGYTF.